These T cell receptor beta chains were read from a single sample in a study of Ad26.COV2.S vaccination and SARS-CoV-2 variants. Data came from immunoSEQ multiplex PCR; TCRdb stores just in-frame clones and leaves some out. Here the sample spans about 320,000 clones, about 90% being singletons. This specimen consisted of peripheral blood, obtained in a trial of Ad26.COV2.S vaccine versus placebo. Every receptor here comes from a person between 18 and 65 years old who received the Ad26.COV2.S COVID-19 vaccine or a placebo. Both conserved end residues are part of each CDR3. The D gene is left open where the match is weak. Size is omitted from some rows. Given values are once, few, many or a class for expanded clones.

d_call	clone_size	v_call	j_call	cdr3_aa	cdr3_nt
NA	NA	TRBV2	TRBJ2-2	CASSDKNTGELFF	TGTGCCAGCAGTGATAAGAACACCGGGGAGCTGTTTTTT
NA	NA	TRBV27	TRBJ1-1	CASSLRGYTEAFF	TGTGCCAGCAGTTTACGGGGATACACTGAAGCTTTCTTT
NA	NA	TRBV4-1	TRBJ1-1	CASSHMTDHPFLNTEAFF	TGCGCCAGCAGCCACATGACAGACCACCCCTTCTTGAACACTGAAGCTTTCTTT
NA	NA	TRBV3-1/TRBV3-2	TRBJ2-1	CASSQEGGLWLF	TGTGCCAGCAGCCAAGAGGGAGGACTATGGCTCTTC
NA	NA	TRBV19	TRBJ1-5	CASSIDQGRVVQPQHF	TGTGCCAGTAGTATAGATCAAGGGCGGGTTGTACAGCCCCAGCATTTT
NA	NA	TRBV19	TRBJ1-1	CASSINRVEAFF	TGTGCCAGTAGTATTAACAGGGTGGAAGCTTTCTTT
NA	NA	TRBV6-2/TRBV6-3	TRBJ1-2	CASSPINEHYGYTF	TGTGCCAGCAGTCCCATTAATGAGCACTATGGCTACACCTTC
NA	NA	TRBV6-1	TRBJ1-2	CASSEALGFYGYTF	TGTGCCAGCAGTGAAGCGCTAGGGTTCTATGGCTACACCTTC
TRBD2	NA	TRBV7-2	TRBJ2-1	CASSLVGTSDNEQFF	TGTGCCAGCAGCTTAGTTGGGACTAGCGACAATGAGCAGTTCTTC
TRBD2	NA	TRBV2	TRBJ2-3	CASRVTSASTDTQYF	TGTGCCAGCAGAGTCACTAGCGCTAGCACAGATACGCAGTATTTT
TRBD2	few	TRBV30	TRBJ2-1	CAWSGIGLEYTEQFF	TGTGCCTGGAGCGGAATTGGACTAGAGTACACTGAGCAGTTCTTC
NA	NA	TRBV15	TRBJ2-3	CATSLQPTVGTDTQYF	TGTGCCACCAGCCTCCAGCCGACGGTTGGCACAGATACGCAGTATTTT
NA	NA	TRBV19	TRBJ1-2	CASSMVGREEEGYTF	TGTGCCAGTAGTATGGTGGGCAGGGAAGAGGAGGGCTACACCTTC
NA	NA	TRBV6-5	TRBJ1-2	CASSLGHQNGYTF	TGTGCCAGCAGCCTGGGACATCAGAACGGCTACACCTTC
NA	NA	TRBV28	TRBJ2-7	CASSPRSEQYF	TGTGCCAGCAGTCCCCGGTCCGAGCAGTACTTC
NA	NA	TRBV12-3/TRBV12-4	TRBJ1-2	CASSLSKYGYTF	TGTGCCAGCAGTTTATCAAAATATGGCTACACCTTC
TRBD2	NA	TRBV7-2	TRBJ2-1	CASSRASGPLYNEQFF	TGTGCCAGCAGCCGGGCTAGCGGGCCATTATACAATGAGCAGTTCTTC
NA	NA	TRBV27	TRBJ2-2	CASTLLNSGELFF	TGTGCCAGCACCCTGCTGAACTCCGGGGAGCTGTTTTTT
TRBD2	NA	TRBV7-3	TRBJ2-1	CASSIIAGGSYNEQFF	TGTGCCAGCAGCATTATAGCGGGAGGGTCCTACAATGAGCAGTTCTTC
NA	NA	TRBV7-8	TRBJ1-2	CASSSSRLSSYGYTF	TGTGCCAGCAGCTCCTCAAGGCTTTCTTCTTATGGCTACACCTTC
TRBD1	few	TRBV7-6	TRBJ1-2	CASSLAEGTGGEGYTF	TGTGCCAGCAGCTTAGCTGAGGGGACAGGGGGTGAGGGCTACACCTTC
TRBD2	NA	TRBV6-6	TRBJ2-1	CASSYWTSGDNEQFF	TGTGCCAGCAGTTATTGGACTAGCGGCGACAATGAGCAGTTCTTC
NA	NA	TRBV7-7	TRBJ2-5	CASSRGLQETQYF	TGTGCCAGCAGCCGAGGGCTACAAGAGACCCAGTACTTC
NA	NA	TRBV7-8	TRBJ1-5	CASSFSFRGPSESNQPQHF	TGTGCCAGCAGCTTCTCATTTAGAGGACCATCTGAAAGCAATCAGCCCCAGCATTTT
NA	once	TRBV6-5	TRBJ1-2	CASSYSGGWGYTF	TGTGCCAGCAGTTACTCGGGGGGATGGGGCTACACCTTC
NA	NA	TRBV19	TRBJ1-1	CASSIRGGTEAFF	TGTGCCAGTAGTATAAGAGGGGGAACTGAAGCTTTCTTT
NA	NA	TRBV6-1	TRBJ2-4	CASSEEGRTYILAKNIQYF	TGTGCCAGCAGTGAAGAGGGGAGGACCTATATCCTAGCCAAAAACATTCAGTACTTC
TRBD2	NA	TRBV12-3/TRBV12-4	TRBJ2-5	CASSRAGVETQYF	TGTGCCAGCAGCAGAGCGGGAGTAGAGACCCAGTACTTC
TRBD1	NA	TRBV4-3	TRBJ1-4	CASSQVGQAATNEKLFF	TGCGCCAGCAGCCAAGTAGGACAGGCTGCAACTAATGAAAAACTGTTTTTT
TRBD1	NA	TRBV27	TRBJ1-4	CASSFQGTGDEKLFF	TGTGCCAGCAGTTTTCAGGGGACAGGGGATGAAAAACTGTTTTTT
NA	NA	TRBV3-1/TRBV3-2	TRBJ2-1	CASSRDHVNNEQFF	TGTGCCAGCAGCCGGGACCACGTTAACAATGAGCAGTTCTTC
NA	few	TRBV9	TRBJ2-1	CASSPRDFTSYNEQFF	TGTGCCAGCAGCCCCAGGGACTTTACCTCCTACAATGAGCAGTTCTTC
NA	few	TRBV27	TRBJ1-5	CASSLTIPQGPQHF	TGTGCCAGCAGTTTAACTATACCACAGGGCCCCCAGCATTTT
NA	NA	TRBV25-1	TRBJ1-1	CASSEYAPQGSEAFF	TGTGCCAGCAGTGAATATGCACCGCAGGGTTCTGAAGCTTTCTTT
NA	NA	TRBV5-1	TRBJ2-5	CASSIRTPQETQYF	TGCGCCAGCAGCATCCGAACTCCCCAAGAGACCCAGTACTTC
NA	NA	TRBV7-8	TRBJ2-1	CASSPRRTSSYNEQFF	TGTGCCAGCAGCCCGCGACGGACGAGCTCCTACAATGAGCAGTTCTTC
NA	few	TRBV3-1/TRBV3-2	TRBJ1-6	CASSQGTGLTESLHF	TGTGCCAGCAGCCAAGGAACCGGTCTGACAGAATCTCTCCACTTT
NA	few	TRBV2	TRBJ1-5	CASSEASGHRAGQPQHF	TGTGCCAGCAGTGAAGCGAGTGGGCACAGGGCAGGTCAGCCCCAGCATTTT
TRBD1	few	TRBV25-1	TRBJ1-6	CASSGRTGGYSPLHF	TGTGCCAGCAGTGGGCGGACAGGGGGCTATTCACCCCTCCACTTT
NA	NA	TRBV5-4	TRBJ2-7	CASSFGDISTEQYF	TGTGCCAGCAGCTTTGGCGACATCTCTACCGAGCAGTACTTC
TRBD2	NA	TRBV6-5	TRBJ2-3	CASMESGTLTDTQYF	TGTGCCAGCATGGAGAGCGGGACCCTCACAGATACGCAGTATTTT